The entry below gives a single T cell receptor (beta chain) sequence along with its context. Its antigen is unidentified. After constant-region reverse-primer amplification, full-length variable regions underwent semi-nested PCR with Nested Universal Primer A. TCRdb redid the calling of the 5' RACE reads with MiXCR, one entry per CDR3 protein. The repertoire holds about 50,000 distinct CDR3 sequences, with 28% as singletons. The CDR3 has 15 residues. Trimming stripped 6 bases from V and 0 bases from J, with 12 bases between. Germline loops: CDR1 SGHTA, CDR2 FQGNSA. Broader study findings: The larger-cohort validation was restricted to a single TCR beta V-J rearrangement rather than whole repertoires. Tumor Tregs overlapped most with tumor, then blood, naive CD4+ cells.

The V and J genes are TRBV7-2 and TRBJ2-1; D is possibly TRBD2 (6 bases). The material sequenced was naive CD4+ T cells sorted from blood. Noted subset: naive CD4+ T cells, CD4+CD45RA+CD25-. This receptor was obtained from a female donor with breast cancer. CDR3 coding DNA: TGTGCCAGCAGACTACTAGCTGCCTCCTACAATGAGCAGTTCTTC. The encoded protein is CASRLLAASYNEQFF.